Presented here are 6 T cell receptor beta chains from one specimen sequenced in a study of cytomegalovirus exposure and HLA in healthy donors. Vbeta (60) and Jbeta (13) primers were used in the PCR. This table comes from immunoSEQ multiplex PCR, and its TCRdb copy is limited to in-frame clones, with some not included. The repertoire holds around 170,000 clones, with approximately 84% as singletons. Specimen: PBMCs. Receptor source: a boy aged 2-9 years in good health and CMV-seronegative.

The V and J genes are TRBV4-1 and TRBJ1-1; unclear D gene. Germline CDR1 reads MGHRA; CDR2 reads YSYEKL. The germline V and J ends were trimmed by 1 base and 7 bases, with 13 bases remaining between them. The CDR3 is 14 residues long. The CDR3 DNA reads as TGCGCCAGCAGCCAAGGCCCGGGGAGCCTTGAAGCTTTCTTT. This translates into CASSQGPGSLEAFF.

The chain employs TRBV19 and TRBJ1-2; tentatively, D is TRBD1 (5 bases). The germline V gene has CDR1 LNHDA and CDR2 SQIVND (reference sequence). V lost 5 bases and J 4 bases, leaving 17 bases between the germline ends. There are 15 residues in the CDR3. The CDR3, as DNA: TGTGCCAGTAGTCCGGGACTGACCTTGGGCTATGGCTACACCTTC. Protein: CASSPGLTLGYGYTF.

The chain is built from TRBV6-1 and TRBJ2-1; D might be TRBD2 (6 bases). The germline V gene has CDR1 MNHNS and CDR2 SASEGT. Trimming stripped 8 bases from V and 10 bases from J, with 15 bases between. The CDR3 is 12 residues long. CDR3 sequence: CASQTRTSEQFF. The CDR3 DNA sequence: TGTGCCAGCCAGACTAGAACGAGCGAGCAGTTCTTC.

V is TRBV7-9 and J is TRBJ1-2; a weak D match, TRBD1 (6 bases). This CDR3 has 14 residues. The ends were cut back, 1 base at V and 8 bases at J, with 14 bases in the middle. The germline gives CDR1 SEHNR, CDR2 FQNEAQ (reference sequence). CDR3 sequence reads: CASSLVGYREGYTF. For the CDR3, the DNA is TGTGCCAGCAGCTTAGTGGGATACAGGGAGGGCTACACCTTC.

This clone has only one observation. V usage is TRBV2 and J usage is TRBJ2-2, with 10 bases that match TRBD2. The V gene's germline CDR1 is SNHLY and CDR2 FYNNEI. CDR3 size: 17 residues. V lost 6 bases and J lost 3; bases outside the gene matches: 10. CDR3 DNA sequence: TGTGCCAGCAGAGGACTTGGGACTAGCGATTACACCGGGGAGCTGTTTTTT. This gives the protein CASRGLGTSDYTGELFF.

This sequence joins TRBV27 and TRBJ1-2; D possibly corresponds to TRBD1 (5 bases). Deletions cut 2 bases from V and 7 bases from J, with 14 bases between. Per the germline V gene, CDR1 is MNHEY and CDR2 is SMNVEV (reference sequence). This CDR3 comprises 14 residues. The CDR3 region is CASSLGVRGAGYTF. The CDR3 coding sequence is TGTGCCAGCAGTTTAGGGGTCCGTGGGGCTGGCTACACCTTC.